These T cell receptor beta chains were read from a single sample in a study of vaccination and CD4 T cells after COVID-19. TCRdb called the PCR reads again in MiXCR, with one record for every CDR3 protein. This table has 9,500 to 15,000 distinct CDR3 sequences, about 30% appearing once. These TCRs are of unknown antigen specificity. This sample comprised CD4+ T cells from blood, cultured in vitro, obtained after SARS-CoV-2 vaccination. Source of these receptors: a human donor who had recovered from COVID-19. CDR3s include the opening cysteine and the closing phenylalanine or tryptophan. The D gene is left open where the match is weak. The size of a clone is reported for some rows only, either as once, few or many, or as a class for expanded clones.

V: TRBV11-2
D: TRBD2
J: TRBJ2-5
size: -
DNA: TGTGCCAGCAGAAGGGGGCACGGACTAGCGGAGAGGGGGGAGACCCAGTACTTC
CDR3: CASRRGHGLAERGETQYF

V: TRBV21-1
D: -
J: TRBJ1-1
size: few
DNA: TGTGCCAGCAGCGAAACCGGGACAGGGGACACTGAAGCTTTCTTT
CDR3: CASSETGTGDTEAFF

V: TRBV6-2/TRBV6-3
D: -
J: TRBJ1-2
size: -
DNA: TGTGCCAGCAGTCTCGGGACTGGCAGTACCCGGGGCTACACCTTC
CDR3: CASSLGTGSTRGYTF

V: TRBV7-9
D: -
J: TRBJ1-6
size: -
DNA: TGTGCCAGCAGCTTAATTGGCAATAATTCACCCCTCCACTTT
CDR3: CASSLIGNNSPLHF

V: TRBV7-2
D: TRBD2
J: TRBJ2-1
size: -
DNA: TGTGCCAGCAGCTCCCTCAGTAGCGGGCTGAGCTCCTACAATGAGCAGTTCTTC
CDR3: CASSSLSSGLSSYNEQFF

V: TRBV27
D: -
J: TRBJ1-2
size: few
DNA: TGTGCCAGCAGTTCCCCTGCCAGGGCGAGCGGCTACACCTTC
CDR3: CASSSPARASGYTF

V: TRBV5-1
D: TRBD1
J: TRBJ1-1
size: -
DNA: TGCGCCAGCAGCCCATTGACAGGGGTAAACACTGAAGCTTTCTTT
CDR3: CASSPLTGVNTEAFF

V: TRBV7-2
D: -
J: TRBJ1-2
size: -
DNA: TGTGCCAGCAGCTTAGCCGGGACCACGGGTGGCTACACCTTC
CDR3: CASSLAGTTGGYTF

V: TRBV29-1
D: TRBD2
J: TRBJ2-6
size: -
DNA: TGCAGCGTTGGGGCTAGCGGCAGCTCTGGGGCCAACGTCCTGACTTTC
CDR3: CSVGASGSSGANVLTF

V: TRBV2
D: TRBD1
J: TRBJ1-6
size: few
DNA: TGTGCCAGCAGTGGCAGAGTCAGGGGGAATTCACCCCTCCACTTT
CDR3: CASSGRVRGNSPLHF

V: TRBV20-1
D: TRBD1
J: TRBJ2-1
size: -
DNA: TGCAGTGCTTTTTCCAACAGGGGCAACTCTTACAATGAGCAGTTCTTC
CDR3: CSAFSNRGNSYNEQFF

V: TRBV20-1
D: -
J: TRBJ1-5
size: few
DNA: TGCAGTGCTACCGCACAGGGCAATCAGCCCCAGCATTTT
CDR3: CSATAQGNQPQHF

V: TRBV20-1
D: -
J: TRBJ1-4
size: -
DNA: TGCAGTAAAGGGGGTCCTAATGAAAAACTGTTTTTT
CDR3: CSKGGPNEKLFF

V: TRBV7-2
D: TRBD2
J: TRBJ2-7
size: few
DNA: TGTGCCAGCAGCTTAGGGCCAGCGGGAAGCTCCTACGAGCAGTACTTC
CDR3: CASSLGPAGSSYEQYF

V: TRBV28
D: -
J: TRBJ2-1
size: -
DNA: TGTGCCAGCAGTTTAGACAGCTACAATGAGCAGTTCTTC
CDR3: CASSLDSYNEQFF

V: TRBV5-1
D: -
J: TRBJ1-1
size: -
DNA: TGCGCCAGCAGCACCCTTGAGGGAAGGAACACTGAAGCTTTCTTT
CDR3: CASSTLEGRNTEAFF

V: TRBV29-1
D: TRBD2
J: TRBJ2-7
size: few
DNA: TGCAGCGTTGAAGCCACGGGAGGCCCACGGGACGAGCAGTACTTC
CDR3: CSVEATGGPRDEQYF

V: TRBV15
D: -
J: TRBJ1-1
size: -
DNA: TGTGCCACCAGCTTACGACAGAACACTGAAGCTTTCTTT
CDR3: CATSLRQNTEAFF

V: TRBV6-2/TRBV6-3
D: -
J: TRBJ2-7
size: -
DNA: TGTGCCAGCAGTTACTCGTTTTTTCGGGGGAAAGCCTACGAGCAGTACTTC
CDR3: CASSYSFFRGKAYEQYF

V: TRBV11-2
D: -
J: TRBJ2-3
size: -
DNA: TGTGCCAGCAATAGCCGGGATAGCACAGATACGCAGTATTTT
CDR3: CASNSRDSTDTQYF

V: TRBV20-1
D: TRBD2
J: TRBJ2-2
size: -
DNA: TGCAGTGCTAGTACCGGGAGGACAACCGGGGAGCTGTTTTTT
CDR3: CSASTGRTTGELFF

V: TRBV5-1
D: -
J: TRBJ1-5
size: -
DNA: TGCGCCAGCAGCTTGGGGTGGGGGCAGCCCCAGCATTTT
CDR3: CASSLGWGQPQHF

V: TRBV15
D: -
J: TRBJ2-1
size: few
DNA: TGTGCCACCCGCCCCTCCGGGACCCTTAGGGCCAATGAGCAGTTCTTC
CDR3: CATRPSGTLRANEQFF

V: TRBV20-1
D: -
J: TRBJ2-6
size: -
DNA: TGCAGTGCTAGAGATTCGCCAGGGTGGTATGGGGCCAACGTCCTGACTTTC
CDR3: CSARDSPGWYGANVLTF

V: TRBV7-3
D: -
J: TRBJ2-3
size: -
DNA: TGTGCCAGCAGCTTCCGCGCGGCCGATACGCAGTATTTT
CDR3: CASSFRAADTQYF